The TCR beta chain described here comes from a study of T cell repertoires in cytomegalovirus infection. Turning to the study itself: Signatures in public TCR beta sequences pointed to both CMV infection and matching HLA type. Points from the study as a whole: Identification of carriers of CMV plus the relevant HLA was achieved through cumulative public TCR beta family frequency.

Germline V gene data show CDR1 as LGHNT and CDR2 as FRNRAP. The CDR3 contains 11 residues. V gave up 1 base and J gave up 13 bases, with 8 bases separating them. About this clonotype: Its antigen is still unknown.

MiXCR, run by TCRdb on the reads, gives a single entry per CDR3 protein. The sample lists hundreds of thousands of distinct CDR3 sequences, 20% to 25% occurring once. This clonotype was obtained from a human donor in good health (CMV status not recorded). Some clones in this sample may be carry-over from other donors' samples. Sequencing used CD8+ T cells from PBMCs. This rearrangement joins TRBV12-5 to TRBJ1-5; D remains ambiguous. The CDR3 spells CASGLGQSQHF. As DNA, the CDR3 is TGTGCTAGTGGTTTGGGACAATCGCAGCATTTT.